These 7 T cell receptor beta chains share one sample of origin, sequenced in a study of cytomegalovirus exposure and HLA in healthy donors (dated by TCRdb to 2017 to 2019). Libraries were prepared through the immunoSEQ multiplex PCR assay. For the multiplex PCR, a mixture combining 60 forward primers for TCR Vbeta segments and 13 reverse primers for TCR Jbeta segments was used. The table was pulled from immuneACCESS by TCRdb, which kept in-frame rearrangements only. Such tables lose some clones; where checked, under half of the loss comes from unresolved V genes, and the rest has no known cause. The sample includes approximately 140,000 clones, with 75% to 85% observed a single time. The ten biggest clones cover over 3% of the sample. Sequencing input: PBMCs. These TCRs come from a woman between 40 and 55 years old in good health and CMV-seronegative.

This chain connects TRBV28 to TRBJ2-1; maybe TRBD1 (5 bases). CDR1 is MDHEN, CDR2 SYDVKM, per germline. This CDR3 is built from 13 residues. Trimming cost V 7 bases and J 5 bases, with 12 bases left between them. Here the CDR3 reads CASIDSGNNEQFF. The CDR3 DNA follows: TGTGCCAGCATAGACAGTGGGAACAATGAGCAGTTCTTC.

CDR3 sequence reads: CSVRTAYNEQFF. The CDR3 DNA reads TGCAGCGTACGGACAGCCTACAATGAGCAGTTCTTC. The chain links TRBV29-1 to TRBJ2-1, with a weak D call TRBD1 (6 bases). Trimming took 6 bases from V and 2 from J, leaving 8 bases between them. The CDR3 has 12 amino acids. The V gene's germline CDR1 is SQVTM and CDR2 ANQGSEA.

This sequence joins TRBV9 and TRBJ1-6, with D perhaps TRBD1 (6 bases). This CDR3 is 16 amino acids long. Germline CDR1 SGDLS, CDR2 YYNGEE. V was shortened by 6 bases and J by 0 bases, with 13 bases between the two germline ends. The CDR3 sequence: CASTRGGGSYNSPLHF. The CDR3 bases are TGTGCCAGCACCAGGGGAGGGGGCTCCTATAATTCACCCCTCCACTTT.

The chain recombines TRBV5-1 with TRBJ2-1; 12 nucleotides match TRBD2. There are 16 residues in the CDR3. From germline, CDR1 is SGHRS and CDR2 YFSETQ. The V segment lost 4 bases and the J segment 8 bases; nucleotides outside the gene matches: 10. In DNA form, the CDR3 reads TGCGCCAGCAGCCCTGCGCTAGCGGGAGGGCCCGATGAGCAGTTCTTC. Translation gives CASSPALAGGPDEQFF.

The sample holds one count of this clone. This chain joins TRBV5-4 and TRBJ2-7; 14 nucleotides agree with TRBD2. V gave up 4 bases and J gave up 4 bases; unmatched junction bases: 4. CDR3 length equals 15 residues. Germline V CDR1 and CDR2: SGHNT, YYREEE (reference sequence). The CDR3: CASSGRLAGGYEQYF. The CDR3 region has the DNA TGTGCCAGCAGCGGCAGACTAGCGGGAGGGTACGAGCAGTACTTC.

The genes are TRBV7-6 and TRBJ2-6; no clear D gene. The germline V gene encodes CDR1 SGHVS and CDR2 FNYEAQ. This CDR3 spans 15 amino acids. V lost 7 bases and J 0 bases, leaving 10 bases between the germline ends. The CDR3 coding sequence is TGTGCCAGCACCTACGTTAACTCTGGGGCCAACGTCCTGACTTTC. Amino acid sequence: CASTYVNSGANVLTF.

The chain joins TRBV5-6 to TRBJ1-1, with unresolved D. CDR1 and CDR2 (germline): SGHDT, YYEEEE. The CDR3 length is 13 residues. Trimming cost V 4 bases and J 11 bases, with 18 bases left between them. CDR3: CASSLKGGLEAFF. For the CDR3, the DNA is TGTGCCAGCAGCCTAAAGGGAGGTCTTGAGGCTTTCTTT.